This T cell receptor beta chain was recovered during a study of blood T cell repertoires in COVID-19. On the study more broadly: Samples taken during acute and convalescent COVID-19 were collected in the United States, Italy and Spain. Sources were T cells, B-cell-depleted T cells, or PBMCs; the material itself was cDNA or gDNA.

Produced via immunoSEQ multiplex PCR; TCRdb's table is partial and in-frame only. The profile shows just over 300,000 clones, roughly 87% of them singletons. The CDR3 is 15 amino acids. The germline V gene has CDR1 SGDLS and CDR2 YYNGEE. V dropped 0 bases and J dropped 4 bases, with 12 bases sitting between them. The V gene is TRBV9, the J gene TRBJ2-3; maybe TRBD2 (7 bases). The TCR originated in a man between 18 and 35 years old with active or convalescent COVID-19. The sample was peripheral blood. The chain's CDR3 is CASSVGGGRPDTQYF. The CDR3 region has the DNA TGTGCCAGCAGCGTAGGGGGGGGCCGCCCAGATACGCAGTATTTT.